What follows is one TCR beta chain and its context. Its antigen remains unknown. Some clones are missing from TCRdb's copy, which holds only in-frame ones; the method was immunoSEQ multiplex PCR. The table has about 17,000 clones, roughly 84% seen once. Trimming shortened V by 0 bases and J by 5 bases, and 16 bases separated the two germline ends. The germline V gene encodes CDR1 SGDLS and CDR2 YYNGEE. The CDR3 is made up of 16 amino acids. This sample was included in a study of OX40 agonist ivuxolimab in advanced cancers. Study overall: Every 2 weeks, patients received ivuxolimab intravenously, dosed at 0.01 to 10 mg/kg. Checkpoint inhibitors had been given previously to 35% to 50% of patients. Findings and limits, study-wide: On average, CD8+ T cells showed a greater number of expanded clones than CD4+. Partial responders dosed at 0.1-3.0 mg/kg displayed clonal expansion ranking among the lowest.

The starting material was CD4+ or CD8+ T cells sorted from blood, obtained in a trial of the OX40 agonist ivuxolimab. The V gene is TRBV9, the J gene TRBJ2-3; tentatively, D is TRBD1 or TRBD2 (5 bases each). This TCR derives from an adult with an advanced solid tumor such as melanoma, head and neck, liver or kidney cancer. The CDR3: CASSVDDAMRGDTQYF. CDR3 bases: TGTGCCAGCAGCGTAGACGACGCGATGAGGGGAGATACGCAGTATTTT.